This entry lists 8 T cell receptor beta chains sequenced from one sample in a study of blood T cells in healthy people across ages. A sample-barcoded 5' primer and a J-beta primer mix were used in a second PCR of roughly 7 to 12 cycles. TCRdb reprocessed the 5' RACE reads via MiXCR and lists one record per CDR3 protein. Counted here are around 970,000 distinct CDR3 sequences, around 54% occurring once; the ten biggest clones make up about a fifth. Sequencing was done on a sample of blood. All receptors come from a woman aged 55-75 years in good health.

The gene calls are TRBV20-1 and TRBJ2-5, with TRBD1 matching 8 bases. V lost 2 bases, J lost 3 bases, and 2 bases stayed unmatched. The CDR3 loop spans 13 amino acids. Germline V gives CDR1 DFQATT, CDR2 SNEGSKA (reference sequence). DNA for the CDR3: TGCAGTGCTAGACAACAGGGGGAAGAGACCCAGTACTTC. It codes for CSARQQGEETQYF.

This rearrangement joins TRBV20-1 to TRBJ2-7; D perhaps matches TRBD1 (5 bases). V was shortened by 1 base and J by 3 bases, with 13 bases between the two germline ends. CDR3 length equals 14 residues. The germline V gene encodes CDR1 DFQATT and CDR2 SNEGSKA (reference sequence). Here the CDR3 reads CSARGQGFFYEQYF. CDR3 nucleotide sequence: TGCAGTGCTAGAGGTCAGGGATTCTTCTACGAGCAGTACTTC.

J is TRBJ1-5 and V is TRBV5-6; weak D call: TRBD1 (6 bases). CDR1 is SGHDT, CDR2 YYEEEE, per germline. Trimming removed 1 base at V and 5 bases at J, with 16 bases between. The CDR3 is made up of 16 amino acids. CDR3 in DNA: TGTGCCAGCAGCTTGTCGGGGTTGGGGGCCGATCAGCCCCAGCATTTT. Translation gives CASSLSGLGADQPQHF.

This clonotype occurred a few times. This sequence joins TRBV12-3 or TRBV12-4 and TRBJ2-3; 7 bases fit TRBD2. There are 16 residues in the CDR3. Trimming took 5 bases from V and 6 from J; bases not matched to a gene: 14. The CDR3 sequence is CASSPDTREGRDTQYF. The DNA for the CDR3 is TGTGCCAGCAGTCCAGATACAAGGGAGGGTCGGGATACGCAGTATTTT.

The V and J genes are TRBV2 and TRBJ2-5; D may be TRBD2 (5 bases). The V end was cut by 5 bases, the J end by 5 bases, with 18 bases between. Per germline, CDR1 SNHLY and CDR2 FYNNEI. This CDR3 contains 15 residues. CDR3 sequence: CASSSTRLAQETQYF. DNA of the CDR3: TGTGCCAGCAGTTCCACCCGGCTAGCTCAGGAGACCCAGTACTTC.

This clonotype showed up just a few times. The chain uses TRBV29-1 and TRBJ2-1, with a tentative D call TRBD1 (7 bases). This CDR3 spans 14 amino acids. Germline V gives CDR1 SQVTM, CDR2 ANQGSEA. Deletions cut 4 bases from V and 4 bases from J, with 14 bases between. CDR3 region: CSVGAGQLYNEQFF. In DNA, the CDR3 is TGCAGCGTTGGGGCGGGACAGCTATACAATGAGCAGTTCTTC.

The V and J genes are TRBV12-3 or TRBV12-4 and TRBJ1-2; D unclear. V shed 3 bases and J shed 4 bases, with 12 bases lying between them. This CDR3 comprises 14 residues. CDR3 coding DNA: TGTGCCAGCAGTTTTCTTGGCAGCTCCTATGGCTACACCTTC. Protein sequence: CASSFLGSSYGYTF.

A word on this clonotype: A read error may be the cause here, since a much bigger clone is one base away. The chain employs TRBV18 and TRBJ2-3; D uncertain. Germline V CDR1 and CDR2: KGHSH, LQKENI. This CDR3 is built from 15 residues. In DNA form, the CDR3 reads TGTGCCAGCTCACCACCGTACGAGACCCAAGATCCGCAGTATTTT. Translation gives CASSPPYETQDPQYF.